These T cell receptor beta chains were read from a single sample in a study of response to subunit inactivated influenza vaccine. One entry per CDR3 protein, called by TCRdb with MiXCR from the RT-PCR reads. Of around 580,000 distinct CDR3 sequences listed, about 14% are singletons. The source material was PBMCs from blood, sampled 11 to 12 days after vaccination. These receptors originate from a man aged 50-60 years who received an inactivated influenza vaccine. CDR3s include the opening cysteine and the closing phenylalanine or tryptophan. Fields, in order: V gene, J gene, CDR3 protein.

TRBV14	TRBJ1-5	CASSQGERQPQHF
TRBV28	TRBJ1-5	CASSLWSGGRTNQPQHF
TRBV12-3/TRBV12-4	TRBJ2-3	CASSPRAGVDGTTDTQYF
TRBV14	TRBJ1-6	CASSQDMGQNSPLHF
TRBV11-2	TRBJ2-5	CASTRGRGREETQYF
TRBV12-3/TRBV12-4	TRBJ2-1	CASSLVGDYNEQFF
TRBV5-1	TRBJ2-2	CASSSSETGELFF
TRBV5-1	TRBJ1-1	CASSLAQGAGTEAFF
TRBV28	TRBJ2-7	CASIGTGTRYEQYF
TRBV3-1	TRBJ1-2	CASSQGLSELYTF
TRBV25-1	TRBJ1-1	CASSEKWTGREAFF
TRBV25-1	TRBJ1-2	CASRSDGAGGYGYTF
TRBV6-1	TRBJ2-5	CASRRSAGLYQETQYF
TRBV6-6	TRBJ2-1	CASRRDIYNEQFF
TRBV11-3	TRBJ1-1	CASSLDLGAEAFF
TRBV4-2	TRBJ2-7	CASRESNRDEQYF
TRBV6-1	TRBJ2-7	CAGRGTYEQYF
TRBV11-2	TRBJ2-5	CASSLGPRLSRETQYF
TRBV14	TRBJ2-1	CASSQGGTVNEQFF
TRBV6-1	TRBJ2-5	CASSEPGGGTQYF
TRBV7-3	TRBJ2-7	CASSFDRSGEQYF
TRBV7-8	TRBJ1-6	CASSHEVGGGIPLHF
TRBV11-2	TRBJ2-7	CASSLRIDEQYF
TRBV10-3	TRBJ2-7	CATRDEGHSYEQYF
TRBV7-2	TRBJ2-7	CASSFLQGGSYEQYF
TRBV12-3/TRBV12-4	TRBJ1-5	CASSFVGGNQPQHF
TRBV29-1	TRBJ2-7	CSVAQGANEQYF
TRBV28	TRBJ2-3	CASRYWDRGTDTQYF
TRBV5-1	TRBJ2-3	CASSPTATGSSTDTQYF
TRBV13	TRBJ2-7	CASSLGSRRAEEQYF
TRBV20-1	TRBJ1-3	CSATDRVGTIYF
TRBV7-2	TRBJ1-1	CASRREVNTEAFF
TRBV11-2	TRBJ2-1	CASSRRDFYNEQFF
TRBV5-6	TRBJ1-1	CASSLGGLTGTEAFF
TRBV13	TRBJ2-7	CASSPSPTEEQYF
TRBV5-1	TRBJ1-1	CASSPLQGVTEAFF
TRBV5-1	TRBJ2-1	CASSFRGVEQFF
TRBV29-1	TRBJ2-5	CSIYRGGTQYF
TRBV4-3	TRBJ2-2	CASSQEWPTGELFF
TRBV5-5	TRBJ1-6	CASSLGVLRGNSPLHF
TRBV7-2	TRBJ2-3	CASSLRGGGSPDTQYF
TRBV10-3	TRBJ2-2	CAIRSDRGRSGELFF
TRBV30	TRBJ2-3	CAWSVIRQTSGKPGYTQYF
TRBV4-2	TRBJ1-2	CASSRRSYGYTF
TRBV12-3/TRBV12-4	TRBJ2-7	CASSLNGYEQYF